Listed here is a single T cell receptor beta chain. Its recognized antigen is unknown. No base-level quality is on record; no much larger clone is a single base apart. The CDR3 runs 14 residues from the cysteine to the phenylalanine. The DNA shown is the 42-base CDR3, in frame from base 1. Relative to germline, V is 1 base shorter and J is 8 bases shorter, with 13 bases between their ends. The germline V gene encodes CDR1 SGHTA and CDR2 FQGNSA. This entry belongs to a study of post-analysis software for immune sequencing data (dated by TCRdb to between 2014 and 2017). Study-level background: Recorded disease courses included relapsing-remitting, secondary progressive and progressive-relapsing multiple sclerosis, with some patients lacking subtype annotation. The multiple sclerosis patient repertoires were compared with approximately 11 previously published healthy control repertoires from donors aged about 6 to 28 years. A subset of samples was prepared in parallel using single-end sample barcoding, then pooled and co-amplified after Illumina adapter ligation.

To demonstrate the VDJtools post-analysis software, the study profiled TCR beta repertoires from the peripheral blood of about a dozen young patients with multiple sclerosis. The patients with multiple sclerosis were children and adolescents between 6 and 15 years of age. Broad study findings and their caveats: Significantly lower normalized Chao1 diversity was found in multiple sclerosis patients than in controls, suggesting substantial peripheral T-cell clonal expansion. Significantly higher frequencies in patients than in controls were found for a few TRBV segments, including TRBV5-6, TRBV5-1 and TRBV20-1. The multiple sclerosis patient group was slightly younger than the control group. When samples were clustered directly using the F measure, samples prepared in the same batch co-clustered strongly, which prompted a batch-effect correction.

Preparation of the library involved PCR. Sequenced on an Illumina HiSeq 2500. Unique molecular identifiers were incorporated into TCR beta cDNA libraries to reduce PCR and sequencing biases. About 0.5 million cDNA molecules were obtained for every 1 to 10 million input T cells, so each molecule roughly corresponded to one T cell. Patient libraries were prepared and sequenced with the same protocol used for the earlier healthy control dataset. Samples belonging to the same batch were prepared together, multiplexed and sequenced on a shared HiSeq lane. The paper's data handling went like this. Raw barcoded reads were processed with MIGEC, discarding single-read molecular identifier groups before consensus assembly and CDR3 extraction. Clonotype tables were post-analysed with VDJtools, and diversity was normalized by down-sampling all datasets to the smallest sample size. Repertoire overlap clustering matched CDR3 amino acid but not nucleotide sequences to correct batch-related cross-sample contamination. TCRdb ran its own pipeline on the public reads, namely fastp trimming at Q25 and MiXCR clone calling, and kept in-frame beta chains. Rows merge per CDR3 protein into single entries with the most common DNA and genes. TCRdb, not the original authors, processed these V and J calls. The sample has over 700,000 distinct CDR3 sequences on record, 25% to 30% of them singletons. The leading ten clones occupy roughly 0.53% of the sample.

Sequencing was carried out using blood. The receptor chain draws on TRBV7-2 and TRBJ2-3; the D gene identity is not certain. The receptor was isolated from a girl aged 5-17 years with multiple sclerosis. Read as DNA, the sequence is TGTGCCAGCAGCTTAGATCGACCCTGGAGTACGCAGTATTTT. This is translated as CASSLDRPWSTQYF.